This T cell receptor (beta chain) was recorded in a study of blood T cells in healthy people across ages. Looked up from germline, CDR1 is MDHEN and CDR2 is SYDVKM. The CDR3 consists of 19 residues. V was cut by 5 bases and J by 4 bases, with 28 bases left in between. A second PCR, run for about 6 to 12 cycles, used a sample-barcoded 5' primer plus a J-beta primer mix. Each cDNA molecule, via a template-switch adaptor with 12 random nucleotides, was tagged. TCRdb passed the 5' RACE reads through MiXCR, listing each CDR3 protein once. The sample contains around 1,000,000 distinct CDR3 sequences, more than 30% of which appear only once. This clonotype showed up just a few times.

The chain employs TRBV28 and TRBJ2-3; D possibly corresponds to TRBD2 (7 bases). The TCR was taken from a young man in good health. Sequencing was done on a sample of blood. The CDR3 loop is CASSTGTGGSPLVSDTQYF. In nucleotides, the CDR3 is TGTGCCAGCAGTACGGGTACGGGGGGCTCACCGCTAGTATCAGATACGCAGTATTTT.